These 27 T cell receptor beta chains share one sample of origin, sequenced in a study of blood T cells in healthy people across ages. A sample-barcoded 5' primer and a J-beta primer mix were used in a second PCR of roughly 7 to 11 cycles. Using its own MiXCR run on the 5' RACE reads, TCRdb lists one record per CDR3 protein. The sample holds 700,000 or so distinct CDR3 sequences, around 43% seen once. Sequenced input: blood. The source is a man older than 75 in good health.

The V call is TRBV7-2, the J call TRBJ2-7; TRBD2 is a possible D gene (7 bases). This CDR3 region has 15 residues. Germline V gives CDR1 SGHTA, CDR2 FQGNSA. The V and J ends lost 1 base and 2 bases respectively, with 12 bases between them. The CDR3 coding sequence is TGTGCCAGCAGCTTAGAGGCGGGGGCCGCCTACGAGCAGTACTTC. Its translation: CASSLEAGAAYEQYF. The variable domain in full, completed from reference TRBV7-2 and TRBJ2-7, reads GAGVSQSPSNKVTEKGKDVELRCDPISGHTALYWYRQSLGQGLEFLIYFQGNSAPDKSGLPSDRFSAERTGGSVSTLTIQRTQQEDSAVYLCASSLEAGAAYEQYFGPGTRLTVT.

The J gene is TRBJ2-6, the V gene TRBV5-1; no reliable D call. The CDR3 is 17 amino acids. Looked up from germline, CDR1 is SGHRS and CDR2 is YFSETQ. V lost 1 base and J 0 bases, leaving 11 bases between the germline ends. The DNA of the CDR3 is TGCGCCAGCAGCTTGCTTACAGCAGACTCTGGGGCCAACGTCCTGACTTTC. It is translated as CASSLLTADSGANVLTF.

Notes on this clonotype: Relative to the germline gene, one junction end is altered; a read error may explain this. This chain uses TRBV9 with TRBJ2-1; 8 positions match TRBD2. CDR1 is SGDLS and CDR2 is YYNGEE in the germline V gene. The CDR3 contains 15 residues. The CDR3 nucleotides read TGCGCCAGCAGCCTACTAACGGGGGGGTACAATGAGCAGTTCTTC. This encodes CASSLLTGGYNEQFF. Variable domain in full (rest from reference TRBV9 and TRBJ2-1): DSGVTQTPKHLITATGQRVTLRCSPRSGDLSVYWYQQSLDQGLQFLIQYYNGEERAKGNILERFSAQQFPDLHSELNLSSLELGDSALYFCASSLLTGGYNEQFFGPGTRLTVL.

CDR3 residues: CASRRRRVSNTGELFF. The CDR3 nucleotides read TGTGCCAGCAGACGAAGGAGGGTGTCGAACACCGGGGAGCTGTTTTTT. The chain carries TRBV6-2 or TRBV6-3 and TRBJ2-2; a possible D gene is TRBD2 (6 bases). V gave up 6 bases and J gave up 0 bases, with 14 bases separating them. The CDR3 is 16 residues long. Germline CDR1 and CDR2: MNHEY and SVGEGT.

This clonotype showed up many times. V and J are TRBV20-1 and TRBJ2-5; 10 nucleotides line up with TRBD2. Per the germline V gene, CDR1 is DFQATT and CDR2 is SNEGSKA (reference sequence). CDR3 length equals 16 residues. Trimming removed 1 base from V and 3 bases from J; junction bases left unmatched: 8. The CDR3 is CSARVSSGGLKETQYF. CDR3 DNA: TGCAGTGCTAGAGTCTCTAGCGGGGGATTGAAAGAGACCCAGTACTTC.

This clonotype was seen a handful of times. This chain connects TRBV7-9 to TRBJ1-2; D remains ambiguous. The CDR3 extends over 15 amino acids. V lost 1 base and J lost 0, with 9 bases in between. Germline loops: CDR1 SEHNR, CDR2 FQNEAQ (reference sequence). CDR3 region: CASSLGIAANYGYTF. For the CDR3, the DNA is TGTGCCAGCAGCTTAGGGATAGCTGCTAACTATGGCTACACCTTC.

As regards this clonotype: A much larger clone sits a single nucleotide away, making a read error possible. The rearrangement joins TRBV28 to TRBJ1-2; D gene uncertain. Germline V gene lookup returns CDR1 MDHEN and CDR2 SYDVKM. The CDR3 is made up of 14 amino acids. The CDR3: CASRPGGIGYGCTF. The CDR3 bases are TGTGCCAGCAGGCCGGGAGGGATCGGCTATGGCTGCACCTTC.

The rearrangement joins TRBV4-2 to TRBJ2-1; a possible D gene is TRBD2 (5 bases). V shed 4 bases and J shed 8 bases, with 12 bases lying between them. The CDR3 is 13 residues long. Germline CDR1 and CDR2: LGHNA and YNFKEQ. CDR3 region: CASSPLAGYEQFF. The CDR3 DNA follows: TGTGCCAGCAGCCCTCTTGCGGGCTATGAGCAGTTCTTC.

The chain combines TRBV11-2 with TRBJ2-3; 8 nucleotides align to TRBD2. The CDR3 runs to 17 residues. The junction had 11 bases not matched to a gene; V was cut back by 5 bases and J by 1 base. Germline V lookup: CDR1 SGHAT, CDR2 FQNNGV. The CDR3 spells CASSPGTTGLGTDTQYF. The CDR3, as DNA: TGTGCCAGCAGCCCCGGGACCACGGGACTAGGCACAGATACGCAGTATTTT.

The CDR3 nucleotides read TGTGCCATCAGTGATAGGGGTCTGAACACTGAAGCTTTCTTT. It translates to CAISDRGLNTEAFF. The chain is built from TRBV10-3 and TRBJ1-1, with TRBD1 as a possible D gene (5 bases). Germline V gene sequence: CDR1 ENHRY, CDR2 SYGVKD. The germline V and J ends were trimmed by 3 bases and 0 bases, with 8 bases remaining between them. The CDR3 sequence is 14 residues long.

The CDR3 DNA reads TGCGCCAGCAACCCGACTAGCGGGAGTGGTGAGGAGCAGTTCTTC. Amino acid sequence: CASNPTSGSGEEQFF. The rearrangement joins TRBV5-1 to TRBJ2-1; 12 positions agree with TRBD2. Trimming removed 6 bases from V and 10 bases from J; junction bases left unmatched: 11. Germline V gene lookup returns CDR1 SGHRS and CDR2 YFSETQ. The CDR3 is 15 residues long.

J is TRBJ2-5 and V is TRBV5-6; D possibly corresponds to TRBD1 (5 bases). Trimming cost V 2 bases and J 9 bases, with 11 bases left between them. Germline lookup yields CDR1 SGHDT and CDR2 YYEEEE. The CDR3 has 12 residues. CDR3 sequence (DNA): TGTGCCAGCAGCTTAGACAGTGGGGCCCAGTACTTC. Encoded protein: CASSLDSGAQYF.

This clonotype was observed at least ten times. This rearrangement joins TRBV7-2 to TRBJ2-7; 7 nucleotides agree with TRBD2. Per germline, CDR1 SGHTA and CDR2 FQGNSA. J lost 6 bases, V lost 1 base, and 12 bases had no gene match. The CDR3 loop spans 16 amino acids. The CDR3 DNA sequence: TGTGCCAGCAGCTTAGGTATAGCGGGCGAGTCGGGCGAGCAGTACTTC. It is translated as CASSLGIAGESGEQYF.

CDR3 bases: TGTGCCTGGAGTGTACTGGGGGTTTCGGGCTACACCTTC. Its protein product is CAWSVLGVSGYTF. The gene calls are TRBV30 and TRBJ1-2, with D perhaps TRBD1 (5 bases). The CDR3 runs to 13 residues. V lost 0 bases and J 8 bases, leaving 13 bases between the germline ends. Germline CDR1 and CDR2: GTSNPN and SVGIG (reference sequence).

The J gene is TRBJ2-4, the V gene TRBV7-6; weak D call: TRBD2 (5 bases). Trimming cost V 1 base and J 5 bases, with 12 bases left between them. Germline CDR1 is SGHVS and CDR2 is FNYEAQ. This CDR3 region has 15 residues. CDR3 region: CASSLEPGKENIQYF. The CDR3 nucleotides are TGTGCCAGCAGCTTAGAGCCGGGAAAAGAAAACATTCAGTACTTC.

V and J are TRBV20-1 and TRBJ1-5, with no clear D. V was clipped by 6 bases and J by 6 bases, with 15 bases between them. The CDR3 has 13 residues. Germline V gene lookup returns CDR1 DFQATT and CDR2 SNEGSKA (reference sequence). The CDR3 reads CSAPGSGGQPQHF. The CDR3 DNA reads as TGCAGTGCCCCGGGCTCGGGCGGTCAGCCCCAGCATTTT.

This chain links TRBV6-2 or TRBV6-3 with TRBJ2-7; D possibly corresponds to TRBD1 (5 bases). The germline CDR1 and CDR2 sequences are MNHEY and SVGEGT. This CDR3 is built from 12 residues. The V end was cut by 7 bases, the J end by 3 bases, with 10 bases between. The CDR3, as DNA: TGTGCCAGCACCCAGACAGACTACGAGCAGTACTTC. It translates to CASTQTDYEQYF.

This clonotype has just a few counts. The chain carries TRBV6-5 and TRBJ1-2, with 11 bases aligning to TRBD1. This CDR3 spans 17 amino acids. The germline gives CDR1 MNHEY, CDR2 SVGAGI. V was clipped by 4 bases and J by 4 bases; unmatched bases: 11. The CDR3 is CASSSVTGTGGSYGYTF. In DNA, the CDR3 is TGTGCCAGCAGTTCAGTAACTGGGACAGGGGGATCCTATGGCTACACCTTC.

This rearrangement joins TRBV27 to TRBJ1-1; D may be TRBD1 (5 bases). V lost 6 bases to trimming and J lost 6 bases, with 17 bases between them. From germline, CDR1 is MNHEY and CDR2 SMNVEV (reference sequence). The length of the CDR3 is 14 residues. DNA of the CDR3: TGTGCCAGCAGGGGGGGACCTAGAAGCGCTGAAGCTTTCTTT. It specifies CASRGGPRSAEAFF.

CDR3 coding DNA: TGTGCCAGCAGTACAGGCTATCCAGAGGGCCTGGATACGCAGTATTTT. Translated: CASSTGYPEGLDTQYF. The chain links TRBV6-2 or TRBV6-3 to TRBJ2-3; D could derive from TRBD1 or TRBD2 (5 bases each). The CDR3 covers 16 residues. Between the trimmed V and J ends, which lost 5 bases and 6 bases, there was a span of 21 bases. The germline V gene has CDR1 MNHEY and CDR2 SVGEGT.

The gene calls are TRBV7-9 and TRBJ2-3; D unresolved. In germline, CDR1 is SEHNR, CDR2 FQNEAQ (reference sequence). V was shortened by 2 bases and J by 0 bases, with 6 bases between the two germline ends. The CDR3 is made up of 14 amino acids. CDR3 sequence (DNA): TGTGCCAGCAGCTTAAGCCTGAGCACAGATACGCAGTATTTT. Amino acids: CASSLSLSTDTQYF.

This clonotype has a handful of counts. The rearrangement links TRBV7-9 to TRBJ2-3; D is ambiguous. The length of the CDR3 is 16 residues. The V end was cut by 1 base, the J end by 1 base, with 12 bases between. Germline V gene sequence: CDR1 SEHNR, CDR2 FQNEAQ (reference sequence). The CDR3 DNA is TGTGCCAGCAGCTTAGTACCCAGGACGGGCACAGATACGCAGTATTTT. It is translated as CASSLVPRTGTDTQYF. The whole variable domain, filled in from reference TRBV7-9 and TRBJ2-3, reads DTGVSQNPRHKITKRGQNVTFRCDPISEHNRLYWYRQTLGQGPEFLTYFQNEAQLEKSRLLSDRFSAERPKGSFSTLEIQRTEQGDSAMYLCASSLVPRTGTDTQYFGPGTRLTVL.

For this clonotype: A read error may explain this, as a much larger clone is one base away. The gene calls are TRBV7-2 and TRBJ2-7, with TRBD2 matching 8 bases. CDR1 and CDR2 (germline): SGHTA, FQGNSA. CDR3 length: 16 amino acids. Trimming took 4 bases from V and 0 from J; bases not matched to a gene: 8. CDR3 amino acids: CASSYGGGRSSYEQYF. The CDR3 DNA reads TGTGCCAGCAGCTACGGCGGGGGGCGGTCCTCCTACGAGCAGTACTTC.

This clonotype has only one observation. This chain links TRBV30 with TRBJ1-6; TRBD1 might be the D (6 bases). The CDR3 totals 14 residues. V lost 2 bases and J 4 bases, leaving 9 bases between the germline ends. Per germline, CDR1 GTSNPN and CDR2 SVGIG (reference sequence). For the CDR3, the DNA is TGTGCCTGGAGTTATGGACAGTATAATTCACCCCTCCACTTT. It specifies CAWSYGQYNSPLHF.

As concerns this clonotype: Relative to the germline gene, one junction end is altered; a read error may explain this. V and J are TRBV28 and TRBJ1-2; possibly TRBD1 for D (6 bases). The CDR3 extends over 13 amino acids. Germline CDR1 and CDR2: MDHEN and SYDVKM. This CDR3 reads CVSSTGTHTGYTF. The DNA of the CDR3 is TGTGTCAGCAGTACCGGGACACACACTGGCTACACCTTC.

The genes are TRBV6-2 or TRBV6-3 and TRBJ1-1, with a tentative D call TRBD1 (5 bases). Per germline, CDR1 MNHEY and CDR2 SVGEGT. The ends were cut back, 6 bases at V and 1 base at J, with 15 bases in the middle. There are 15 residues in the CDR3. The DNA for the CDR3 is TGTGCCAGCAGATATCCAGGGAGAAGGAACACTGAAGCTTTCTTT. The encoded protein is CASRYPGRRNTEAFF.

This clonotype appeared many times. CDR3 in DNA: TGTGCCAGCAGCACAACGAACTATGGCTACACCTTC. It codes for CASSTTNYGYTF. This chain links TRBV25-1 with TRBJ1-2; D gene unclear. Per the germline V gene, CDR1 is MGHDK and CDR2 is SYGVNS. V shed 6 bases and J shed 2 bases, with 7 bases lying between them. This CDR3 comprises 12 residues.